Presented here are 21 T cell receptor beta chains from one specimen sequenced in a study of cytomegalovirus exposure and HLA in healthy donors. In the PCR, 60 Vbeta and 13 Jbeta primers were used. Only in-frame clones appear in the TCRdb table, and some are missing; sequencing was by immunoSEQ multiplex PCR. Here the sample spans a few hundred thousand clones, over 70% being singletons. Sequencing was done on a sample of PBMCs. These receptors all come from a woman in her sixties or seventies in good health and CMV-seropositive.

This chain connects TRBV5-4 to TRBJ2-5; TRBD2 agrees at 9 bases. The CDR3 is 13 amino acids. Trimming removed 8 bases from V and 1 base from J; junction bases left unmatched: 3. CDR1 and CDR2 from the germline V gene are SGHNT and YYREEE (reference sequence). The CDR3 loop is CASKREAQETQYF. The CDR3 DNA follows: TGTGCCAGTAAGCGGGAGGCCCAAGAGACCCAGTACTTC.

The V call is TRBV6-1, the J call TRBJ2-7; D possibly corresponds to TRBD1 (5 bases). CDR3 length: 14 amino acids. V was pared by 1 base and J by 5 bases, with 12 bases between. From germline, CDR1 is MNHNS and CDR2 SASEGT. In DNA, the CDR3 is TGTGCCAGCAGTGAAGGGCAGGGTCCCCACGAGCAGTACTTC. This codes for CASSEGQGPHEQYF.

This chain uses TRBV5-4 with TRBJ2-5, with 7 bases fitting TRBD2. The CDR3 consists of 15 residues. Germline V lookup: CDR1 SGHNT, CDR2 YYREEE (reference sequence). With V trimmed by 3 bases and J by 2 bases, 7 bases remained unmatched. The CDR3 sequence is CASSWGGGTQETQYF. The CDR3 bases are TGTGCCAGCAGCTGGGGCGGGGGTACTCAAGAGACCCAGTACTTC.

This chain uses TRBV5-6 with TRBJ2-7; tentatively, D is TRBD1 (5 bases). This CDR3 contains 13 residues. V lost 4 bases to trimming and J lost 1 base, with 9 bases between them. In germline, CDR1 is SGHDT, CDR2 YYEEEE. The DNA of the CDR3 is TGTGCCAGCAGCCAGGGTACATCCTACGAGCAGTACTTC. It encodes CASSQGTSYEQYF.

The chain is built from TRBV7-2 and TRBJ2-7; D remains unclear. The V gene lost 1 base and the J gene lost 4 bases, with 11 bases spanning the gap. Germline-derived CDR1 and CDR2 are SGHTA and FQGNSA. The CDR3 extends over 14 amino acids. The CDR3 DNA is TGTGCCAGCAGCTTAGGAGGTCAGATTTACGAGCAGTACTTC. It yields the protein CASSLGGQIYEQYF.

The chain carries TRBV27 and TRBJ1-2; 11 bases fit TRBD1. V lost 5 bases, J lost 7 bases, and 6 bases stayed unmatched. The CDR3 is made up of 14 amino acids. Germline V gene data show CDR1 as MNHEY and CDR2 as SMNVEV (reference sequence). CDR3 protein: CASSQGQGVLGYTF. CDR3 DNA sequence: TGTGCCAGCAGTCAGGGACAGGGGGTTCTTGGCTACACCTTC.

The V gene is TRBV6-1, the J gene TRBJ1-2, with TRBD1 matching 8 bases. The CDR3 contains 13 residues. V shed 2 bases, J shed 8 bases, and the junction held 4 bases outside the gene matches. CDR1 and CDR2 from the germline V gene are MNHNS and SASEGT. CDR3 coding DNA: TGTGCCAGCAGTGAATTCGGGACAGGAGGCTACACCTTC. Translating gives CASSEFGTGGYTF.

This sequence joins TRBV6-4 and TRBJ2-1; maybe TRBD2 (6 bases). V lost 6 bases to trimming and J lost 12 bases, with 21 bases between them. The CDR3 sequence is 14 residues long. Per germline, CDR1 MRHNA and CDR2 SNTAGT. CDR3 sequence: CASSLRLGTFGQFF. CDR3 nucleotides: TGTGCCAGCAGCCTCCGACTAGGTACATTTGGGCAGTTCTTC.

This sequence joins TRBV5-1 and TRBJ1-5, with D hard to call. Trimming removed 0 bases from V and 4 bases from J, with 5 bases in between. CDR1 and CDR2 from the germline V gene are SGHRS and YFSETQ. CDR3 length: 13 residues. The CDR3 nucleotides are TGCGCCAGCAGCTTGGACGGGAATCAGCCCCAGCATTTT. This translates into CASSLDGNQPQHF.

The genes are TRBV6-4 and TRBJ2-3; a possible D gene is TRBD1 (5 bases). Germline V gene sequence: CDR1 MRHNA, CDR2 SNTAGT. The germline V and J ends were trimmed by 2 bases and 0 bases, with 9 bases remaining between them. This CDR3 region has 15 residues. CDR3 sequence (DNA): TGTGCCAGCAGTGACGGGGCCGGAAGCACAGATACGCAGTATTTT. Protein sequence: CASSDGAGSTDTQYF.

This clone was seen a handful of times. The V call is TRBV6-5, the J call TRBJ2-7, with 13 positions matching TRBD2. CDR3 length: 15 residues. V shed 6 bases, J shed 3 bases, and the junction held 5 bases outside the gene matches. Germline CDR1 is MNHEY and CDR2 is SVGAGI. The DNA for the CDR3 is TGTGCCAGCAGCTCACTAGCGGGAGGGCTCTACGAGCAGTACTTC. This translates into CASSSLAGGLYEQYF.

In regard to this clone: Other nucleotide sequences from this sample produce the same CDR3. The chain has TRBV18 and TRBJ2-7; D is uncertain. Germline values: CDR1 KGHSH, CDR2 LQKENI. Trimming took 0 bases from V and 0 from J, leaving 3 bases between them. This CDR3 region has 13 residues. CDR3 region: CASSPPASYEQYF. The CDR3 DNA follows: TGTGCCAGCTCACCACCAGCCTCCTACGAGCAGTACTTC. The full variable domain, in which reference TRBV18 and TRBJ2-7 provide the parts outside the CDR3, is NAGVMQNPRHLVRRRGQEARLRCSPMKGHSHVYWYRQLPEEGLKFMVYLQKENIIDESGMPKERFSAEFPKEGPSILRIQQVVRGDSAAYFCASSPPASYEQYFGPGTRLTVT.

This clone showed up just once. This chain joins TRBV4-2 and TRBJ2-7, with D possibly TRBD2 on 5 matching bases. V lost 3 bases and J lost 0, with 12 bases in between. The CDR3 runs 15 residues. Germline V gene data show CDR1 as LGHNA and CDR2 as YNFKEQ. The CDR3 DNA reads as TGTGCCAGCAGCCATCCCCTCGGGGTCTCCTACGAGCAGTACTTC. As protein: CASSHPLGVSYEQYF.

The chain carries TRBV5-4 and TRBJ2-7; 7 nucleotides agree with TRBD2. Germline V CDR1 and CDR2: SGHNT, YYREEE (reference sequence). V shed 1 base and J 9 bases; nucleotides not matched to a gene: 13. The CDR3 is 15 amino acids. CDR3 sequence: CASSLQGGSRSGQYF. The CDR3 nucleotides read TGTGCCAGCAGCTTGCAGGGCGGGAGTAGGTCGGGGCAGTACTTC. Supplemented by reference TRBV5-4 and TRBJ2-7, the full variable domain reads ETGVTQSPTHLIKTRGQQVTLRCSSQSGHNTVSWYQQALGQGPQFIFQYYREEENGRGNFPPRFSGLQFPNYSSELNVNALELDDSALYLCASSLQGGSRSGQYFGPGTRLTVT.

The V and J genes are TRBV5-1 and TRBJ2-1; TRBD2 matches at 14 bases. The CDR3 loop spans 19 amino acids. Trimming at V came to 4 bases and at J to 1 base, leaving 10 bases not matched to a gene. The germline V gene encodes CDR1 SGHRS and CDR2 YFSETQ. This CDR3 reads CASSRTSGGSSQSYNEQFF. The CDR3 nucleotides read TGCGCCAGCAGCCGGACTAGCGGGGGGTCTTCTCAGTCCTACAATGAGCAGTTCTTC.

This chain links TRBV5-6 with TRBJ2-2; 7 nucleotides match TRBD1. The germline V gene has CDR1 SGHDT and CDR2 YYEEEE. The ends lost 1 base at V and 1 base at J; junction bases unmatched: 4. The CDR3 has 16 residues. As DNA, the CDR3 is TGTGCCAGCAGCTTGCCCGGACAGGAGAACACCGGGGAGCTGTTTTTT. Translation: CASSLPGQENTGELFF.

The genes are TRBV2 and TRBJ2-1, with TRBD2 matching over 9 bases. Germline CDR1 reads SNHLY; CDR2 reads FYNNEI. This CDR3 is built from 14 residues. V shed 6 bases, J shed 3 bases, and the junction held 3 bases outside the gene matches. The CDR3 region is CASRYSGSYNEQFF. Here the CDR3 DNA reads TGTGCCAGCAGGTATAGCGGGAGCTACAATGAGCAGTTCTTC. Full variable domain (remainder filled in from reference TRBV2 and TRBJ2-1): EPEVTQTPSHQVTQMGQEVILRCVPISNHLYFYWYRQILGQKVEFLVSFYNNEISEKSEIFDDQFSVERPDGSNFTLKIRSTKLEDSAMYFCASRYSGSYNEQFFGPGTRLTVL.

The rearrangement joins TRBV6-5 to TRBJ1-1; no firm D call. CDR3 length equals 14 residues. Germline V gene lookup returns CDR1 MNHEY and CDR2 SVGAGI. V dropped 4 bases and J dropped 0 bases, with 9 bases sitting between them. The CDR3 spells CASSSPNMNTEAFF. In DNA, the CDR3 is TGTGCCAGCAGTTCGCCAAACATGAACACTGAAGCTTTCTTT.

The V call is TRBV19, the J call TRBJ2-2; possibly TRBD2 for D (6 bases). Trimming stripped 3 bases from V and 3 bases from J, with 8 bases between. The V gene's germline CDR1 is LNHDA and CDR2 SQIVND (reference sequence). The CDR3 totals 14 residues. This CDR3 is CASSIWGDTGELFF. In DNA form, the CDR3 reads TGTGCCAGTAGTATTTGGGGGGACACCGGGGAGCTGTTTTTT.

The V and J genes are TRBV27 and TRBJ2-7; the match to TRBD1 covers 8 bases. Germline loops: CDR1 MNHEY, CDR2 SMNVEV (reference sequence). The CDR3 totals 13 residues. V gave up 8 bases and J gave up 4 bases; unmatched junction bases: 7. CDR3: CASYGTGTYEQYF. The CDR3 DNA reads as TGTGCCAGCTACGGGACAGGCACGTACGAGCAGTACTTC.

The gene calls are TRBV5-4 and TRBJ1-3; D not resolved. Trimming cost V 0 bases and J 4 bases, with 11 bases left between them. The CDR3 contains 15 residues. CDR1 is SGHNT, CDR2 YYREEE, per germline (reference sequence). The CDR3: CASSLDNLEGNTIYF. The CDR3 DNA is TGTGCCAGCAGCTTGGACAACCTGGAGGGAAACACCATATATTTT.